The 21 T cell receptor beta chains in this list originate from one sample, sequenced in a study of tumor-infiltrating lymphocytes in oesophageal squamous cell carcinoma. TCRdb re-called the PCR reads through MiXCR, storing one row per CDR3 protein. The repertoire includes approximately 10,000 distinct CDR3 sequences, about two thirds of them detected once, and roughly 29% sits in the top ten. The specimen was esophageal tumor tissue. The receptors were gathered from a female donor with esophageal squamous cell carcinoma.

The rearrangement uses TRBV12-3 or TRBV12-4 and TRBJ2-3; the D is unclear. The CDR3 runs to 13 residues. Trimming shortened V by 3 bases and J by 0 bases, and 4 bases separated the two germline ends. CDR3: CASSFSSTDTQYF. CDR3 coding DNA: TGTGCCAGCAGTTTCTCTAGCACAGATACGCAGTATTTT.

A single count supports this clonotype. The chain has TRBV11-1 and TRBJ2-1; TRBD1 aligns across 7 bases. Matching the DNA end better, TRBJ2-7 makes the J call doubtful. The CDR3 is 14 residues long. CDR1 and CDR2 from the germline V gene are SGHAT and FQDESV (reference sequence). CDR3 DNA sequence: TGTGCCAGCAGCTTAGACAGGGGTACGGGGGAGCAGTACTTC. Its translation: CASSLDRGTGEQYF.

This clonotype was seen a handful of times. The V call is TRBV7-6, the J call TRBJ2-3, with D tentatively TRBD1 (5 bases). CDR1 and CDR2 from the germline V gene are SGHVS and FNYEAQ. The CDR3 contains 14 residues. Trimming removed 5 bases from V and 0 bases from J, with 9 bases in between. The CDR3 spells CASSNRQSTDTQYF. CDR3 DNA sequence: TGTGCCAGCAGCAATCGACAGAGCACAGATACGCAGTATTTT. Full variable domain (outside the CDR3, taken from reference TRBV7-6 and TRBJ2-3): GAGVSQSPRYKVTKRGQDVALRCDPISGHVSLYWYRQALGQGPEFLTYFNYEAQQDKSGLPNDRFSAERPEGSISTLTIQRTEQRDSAMYRCASSNRQSTDTQYFGPGTRLTVL.

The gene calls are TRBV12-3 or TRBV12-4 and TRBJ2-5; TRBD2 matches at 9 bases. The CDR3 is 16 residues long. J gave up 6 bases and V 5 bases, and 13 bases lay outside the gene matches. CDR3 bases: TGTGCCAGCAGTAGCGGGACTAGCTCGGGGGAAAAGACCCAGTACTTC. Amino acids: CASSSGTSSGEKTQYF.

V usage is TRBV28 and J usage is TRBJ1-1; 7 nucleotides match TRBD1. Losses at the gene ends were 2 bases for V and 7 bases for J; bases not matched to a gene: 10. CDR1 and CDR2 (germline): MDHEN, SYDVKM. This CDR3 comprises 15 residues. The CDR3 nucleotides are TGTGCCAGCAGTTTAAACGACAGGGAGGTAGGTGAAGCTTTCTTT. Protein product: CASSLNDREVGEAFF.

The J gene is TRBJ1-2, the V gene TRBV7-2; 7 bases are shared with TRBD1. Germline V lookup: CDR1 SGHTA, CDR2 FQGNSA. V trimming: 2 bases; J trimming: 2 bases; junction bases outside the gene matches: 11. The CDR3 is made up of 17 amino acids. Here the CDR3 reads CASSLMVDRAINYGYTF. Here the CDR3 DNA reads TGTGCCAGCAGCTTAATGGTAGACAGGGCCATAAACTATGGCTACACCTTC.

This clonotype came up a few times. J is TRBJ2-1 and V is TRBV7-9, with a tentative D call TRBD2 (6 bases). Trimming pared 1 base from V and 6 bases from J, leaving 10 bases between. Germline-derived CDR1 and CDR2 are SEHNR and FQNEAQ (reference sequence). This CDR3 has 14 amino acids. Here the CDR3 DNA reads TGTGCCAGCAGCTTAGGGGGGACTTCCAATGAGCAGTTCTTC. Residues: CASSLGGTSNEQFF.

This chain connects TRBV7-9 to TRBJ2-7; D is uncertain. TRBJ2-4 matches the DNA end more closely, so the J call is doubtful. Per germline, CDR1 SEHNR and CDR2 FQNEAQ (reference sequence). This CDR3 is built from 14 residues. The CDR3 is CASSPPTAKNIQYF. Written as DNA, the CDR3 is TGTGCCAGCAGCCCACCCACAGCCAAAAACATTCAGTACTTC.

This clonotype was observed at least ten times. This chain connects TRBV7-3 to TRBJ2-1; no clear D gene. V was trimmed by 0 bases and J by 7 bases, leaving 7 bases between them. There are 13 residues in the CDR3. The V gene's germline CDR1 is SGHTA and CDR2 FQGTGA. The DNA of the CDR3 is TGTGCCAGCAGCTTAACTGCCGGTAATGAGCAGTTCTTC. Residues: CASSLTAGNEQFF.

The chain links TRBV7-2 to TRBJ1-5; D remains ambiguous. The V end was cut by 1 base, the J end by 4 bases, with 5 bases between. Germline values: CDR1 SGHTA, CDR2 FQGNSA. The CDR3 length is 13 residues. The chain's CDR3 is CASSLGLNQPQHF. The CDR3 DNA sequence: TGTGCCAGCAGCTTAGGCCTTAATCAGCCCCAGCATTTT. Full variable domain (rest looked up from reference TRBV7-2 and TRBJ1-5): GAGVSQSPSNKVTEKGKDVELRCDPISGHTALYWYRQSLGQGLEFLIYFQGNSAPDKSGLPSDRFSAERTGGSVSTLTIQRTQQEDSAVYLCASSLGLNQPQHFGDGTRLSIL.

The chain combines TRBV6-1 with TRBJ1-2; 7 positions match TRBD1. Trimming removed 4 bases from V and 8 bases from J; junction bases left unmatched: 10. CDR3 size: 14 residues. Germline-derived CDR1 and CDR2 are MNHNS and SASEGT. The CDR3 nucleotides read TGTGCCAGCAGTGTTCCGGGACAGCCGGGGGGCTACACCTTC. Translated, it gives CASSVPGQPGGYTF.

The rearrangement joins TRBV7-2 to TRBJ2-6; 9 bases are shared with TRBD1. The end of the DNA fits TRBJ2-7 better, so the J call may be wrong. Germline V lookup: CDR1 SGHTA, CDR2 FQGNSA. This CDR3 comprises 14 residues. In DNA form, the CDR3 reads TGTGCCAGCACCAGGGGGGGACAGGGTCACGAGCAGTACTTC. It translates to CASTRGGQGHEQYF.

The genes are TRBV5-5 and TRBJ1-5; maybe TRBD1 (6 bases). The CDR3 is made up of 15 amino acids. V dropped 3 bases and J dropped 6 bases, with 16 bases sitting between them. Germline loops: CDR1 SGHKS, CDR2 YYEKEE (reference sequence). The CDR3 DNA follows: TGTGCCAGCAGCTCGTACAGCGGGGGCGGTCAGCCCCAGCATTTT. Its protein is CASSSYSGGGQPQHF.

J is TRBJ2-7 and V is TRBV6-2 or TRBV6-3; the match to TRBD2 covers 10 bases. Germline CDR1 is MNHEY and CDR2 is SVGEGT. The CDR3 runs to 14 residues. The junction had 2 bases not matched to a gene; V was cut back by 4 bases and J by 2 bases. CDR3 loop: CASSFTSGTYEQYF. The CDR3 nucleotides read TGTGCCAGCAGTTTTACTAGCGGGACCTACGAGCAGTACTTC.

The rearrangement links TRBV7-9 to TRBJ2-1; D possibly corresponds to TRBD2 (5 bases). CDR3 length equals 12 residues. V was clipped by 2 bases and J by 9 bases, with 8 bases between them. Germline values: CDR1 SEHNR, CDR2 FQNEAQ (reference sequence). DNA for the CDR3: TGTGCCAGCAGCTTAATGGCGGGTGAGCAGTTCTTC. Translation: CASSLMAGEQFF.

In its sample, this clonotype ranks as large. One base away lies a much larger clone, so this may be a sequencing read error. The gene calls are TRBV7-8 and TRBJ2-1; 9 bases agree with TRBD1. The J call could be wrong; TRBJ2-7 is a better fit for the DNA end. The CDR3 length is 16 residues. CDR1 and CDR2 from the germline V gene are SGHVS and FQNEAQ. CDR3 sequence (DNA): TGTGCCAGCAGACCCCGAACAGGGGGCTCCTACAATGAGCAGTACTTC. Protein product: CASRPRTGGSYNEQYF.

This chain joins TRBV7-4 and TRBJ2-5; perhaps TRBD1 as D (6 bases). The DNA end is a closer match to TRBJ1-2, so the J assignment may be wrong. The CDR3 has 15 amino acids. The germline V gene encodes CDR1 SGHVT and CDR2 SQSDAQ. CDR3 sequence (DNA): TGTGCCAGCAGCTTAGGCTCACAGGGTAACTATGGCTACACCTTC. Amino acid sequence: CASSLGSQGNYGYTF.

The CDR3 sequence: CASSFRRYSGNTIYF. The CDR3, as DNA: TGTGCCAGCAGCTTTCGTCGGTACTCTGGAAACACCATATATTTT. The chain joins TRBV11-1 to TRBJ1-3; D is undetermined. The CDR3 is 15 amino acids. Germline values: CDR1 SGHAT, CDR2 FQDESV (reference sequence). V was clipped by 3 bases and J by 0 bases, with 9 bases between them.

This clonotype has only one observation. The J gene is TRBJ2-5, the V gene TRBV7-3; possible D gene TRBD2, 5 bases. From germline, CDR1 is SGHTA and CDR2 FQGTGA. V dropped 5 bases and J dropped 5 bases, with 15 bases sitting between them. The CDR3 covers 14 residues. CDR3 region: CASSEGVIGETQYF. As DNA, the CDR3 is TGTGCCAGCAGCGAGGGTGTGATTGGTGAGACCCAGTACTTC.

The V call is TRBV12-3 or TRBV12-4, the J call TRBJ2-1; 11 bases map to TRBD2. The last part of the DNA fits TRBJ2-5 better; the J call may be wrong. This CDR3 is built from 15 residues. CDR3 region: CASRLLAGVGETQYF. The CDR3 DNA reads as TGTGCCAGCAGGTTACTAGCGGGAGTGGGAGAGACCCAGTACTTC.

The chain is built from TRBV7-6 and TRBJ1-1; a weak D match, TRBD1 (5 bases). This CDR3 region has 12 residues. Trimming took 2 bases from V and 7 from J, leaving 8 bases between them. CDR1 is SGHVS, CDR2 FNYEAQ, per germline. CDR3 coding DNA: TGTGCCAGCAGCTTACAAGGGGTTGAAGCTTTCTTT. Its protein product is CASSLQGVEAFF.